The present TCR beta chain was sequenced within a study of blood T cell repertoires in COVID-19 (dated by TCRdb to the early 2020s). Background for the entire study: Samples covering the acute and convalescent phases of COVID-19 were provided by collaborators in the United States, Italy and Spain. The prospective study material was composed of cDNA or gDNA derived from T cells, B-cell-depleted T cells, or PBMCs. The dataset comprised deeply sampled blood TCRbeta repertoires from subjects exposed to, actively infected with, or recovered from COVID-19. A freely available public database, intended as a resource for researchers studying the immune response to SARS-CoV-2, is where the repertoires were released. Samples came from the ongoing ImmuneRACE study (first 160 participants) plus 1,254 subjects from 6 global collaborators. Sample metadata almost always included a de-identified subject ID, COVID-19 status, age in years and sex. Where HLA class I and class II types were available, the types were taken from metadata supplied by the sample provider, not from assay-based typing.

Comments on this clone: No cognate antigen has been identified for it. Base quality data are lacking; no much larger clone is found one base away.

The CDR3, from cysteine to phenylalanine, totals 12 residues. Here the CDR3 DNA is all that survives: 36 bases in frame from base 1. The CDR1 and CDR2 encoded by the germline V gene (reference sequence) are GTSNPN and SVGIG. Clipping removes 4 bases from V and 7 bases from J, with 0 as the unmatched junction base count. Another Seattle source contributed samples from volunteer blood donors who had recovered from COVID-19. Whole blood was collected in K2EDTA tubes by collaborating institutions according to the institutions' own protocols. For TCRbeta analysis, collaborators shipped samples as frozen whole blood, isolated PBMCs, or DNA extracted from either of those sample types. TCRbeta CDR3 regions were amplified from genomic DNA by means of the immunoSEQ Assay, a bias-controlled multiplex PCR. The authors processed their data as follows. The number of nucleated cells in each sample was estimated by amplification of reference gene primers within the assay. Sequence reads were collapsed and filtered to measure the absolute abundance of every unique TCRbeta CDR3 rearrangement. For each sample, productive Simpson clonality was calculated as the square root of Simpson's diversity index across productive rearrangements. This immuneACCESS table, as held by TCRdb, lists in-frame sequences with V and J called but not all clones. Of the missing ones, under half trace to an unresolved V gene in checked studies; the others have no known cause. V, J and clone size are those of that table, while D and trimming were read from the DNA. This sample gives 250,000 to 350,000 clones in total; about 89% of them show up just once. The ten largest make up 0.85% to 0.95% of the sample.

What the authors observed across the whole study: The quantity of clinical and demographic metadata differed by source and by participant and was supplied without curation.

The TCR comes from a woman aged 40-49 years who had recovered from COVID-19. This receptor chain uses TRBV30 and TRBJ1-6; a stretch of 8 junction bases matches TRBD1. Sequencing input: peripheral blood. The DNA sequence reads TGTGCCTGGACAGGGGGCAATTCACCCCTCCACTTT. Translated, it gives CAWTGGNSPLHF.